These 24 T cell receptor beta chains were all obtained from the same sample, sequenced in a study of identifying expanded T cells in peripheral blood. Some clones are missing from TCRdb's copy, which holds only in-frame ones; the method was immunoSEQ multiplex PCR. Here the sample spans roughly 100,000 clones, about 91% being singletons. The sample consisted of blood. All receptors derive from a person aged 18 to 70 in good health.

The table lists this clone with many counts. The chain joins TRBV7-2 to TRBJ1-1; 10 bases fit TRBD1. Per the germline V gene, CDR1 is SGHTA and CDR2 is FQGNSA. V shed 4 bases and J 4 bases; nucleotides not matched to a gene: 3. There are 14 residues in the CDR3. This CDR3 is CASSSGQGVTEAFF. DNA of the CDR3: TGTGCCAGCAGCTCCGGACAGGGGGTCACTGAAGCTTTCTTT.

The rearrangement uses TRBV6-6 and TRBJ2-7; TRBD1 matches 7 bases. The CDR3 is made up of 15 amino acids. Germline assignment: CDR1 MNHNY and CDR2 SVGAGI (reference sequence). V shed 6 bases, J shed 2 bases, and the junction held 10 bases outside the gene matches. CDR3 in amino acids: CASSLRDSRTYEQYF. The CDR3, as DNA: TGTGCCAGCAGCCTCAGGGACAGTCGGACCTACGAGCAGTACTTC.

The chain uses TRBV7-3 and TRBJ2-1; TRBD2 matches at 10 bases. Germline values: CDR1 SGHTA, CDR2 FQGTGA. The CDR3 runs to 14 residues. The V gene end was trimmed by 5 bases and the J gene end by 6 bases; junction bases not matched to a gene: 4. The CDR3 DNA is TGTGCCAGCAGCACACTAGCGGGACTCAATGAGCAGTTCTTC. This sequence encodes CASSTLAGLNEQFF.

The rearrangement joins TRBV30 to TRBJ1-1; D perhaps matches TRBD1 (5 bases). The germline CDR1 and CDR2 sequences are GTSNPN and SVGIG (reference sequence). Trimming left V 3 bases short and J 1 base short, with 12 bases between. This CDR3 has 14 amino acids. The chain's CDR3 is CAWRKGHANTEAFF. The CDR3 bases are TGTGCCTGGAGGAAAGGACATGCGAACACTGAAGCTTTCTTT.

The rearrangement uses TRBV10-2 and TRBJ1-2; TRBD1 is a possible D gene (6 bases). Looked up from germline, CDR1 is WSHSY and CDR2 is SAAADI. Deletions cut 2 bases from V and 4 bases from J, with 8 bases between. CDR3 length: 13 residues. The CDR3 loop is CASSEGQTYGYTF. The CDR3 bases are TGCGCCAGCAGTGAGGGACAGACCTATGGCTACACCTTC.

The chain joins TRBV28 to TRBJ2-7; 8 bases are shared with TRBD1. V gave up 6 bases and J gave up 5 bases; unmatched junction bases: 3. The CDR3 is 12 amino acids. Germline CDR1 is MDHEN and CDR2 is SYDVKM. The CDR3 bases are TGTGCCAGCAGCTCGACAGGGGACGAGCAGTACTTC. Residues: CASSSTGDEQYF.

The genes are TRBV10-3 and TRBJ2-5; 8 bases line up with TRBD1. CDR1 is ENHRY and CDR2 is SYGVKD in the germline V gene. The J segment lost 3 bases and the V segment lost 4 bases, leaving 4 bases of the junction unmatched. CDR3 length equals 14 residues. The CDR3 region has the DNA TGTGCCATCAGTGTTGGGACAGGAAAAGAGACCCAGTACTTC. Amino acid sequence: CAISVGTGKETQYF.

The genes are TRBV11-2 and TRBJ2-1; TRBD1 might be the D (5 bases). The CDR3 consists of 13 residues. The V gene lost 0 bases and the J gene lost 10 bases, with 10 bases spanning the gap. CDR1 and CDR2 (germline): SGHAT, FQNNGV. The CDR3 region has the DNA TGTGCCAGCAGCTTAGATTGGGGCCGGGAGCAGTTCTTC. It encodes CASSLDWGREQFF.

V and J are TRBV6-4 and TRBJ2-2, with a possible D match to TRBD1 (6 bases). In germline, CDR1 is MRHNA, CDR2 SNTAGT. The CDR3 spans 14 residues. V lost 6 bases and J 4 bases, leaving 12 bases between the germline ends. CDR3 loop: CASRDQGGTGELFF. The CDR3, as DNA: TGTGCCAGCAGAGACCAAGGGGGCACCGGGGAGCTGTTTTTT.

The gene calls are TRBV6-5 and TRBJ2-5; D is unclear. This CDR3 is built from 11 residues. Per germline, CDR1 MNHEY and CDR2 SVGAGI. Trimming left V 6 bases short and J 5 bases short, with 7 bases between. Written as DNA, the CDR3 is TGTGCCAGCAGGGCTTGGGAGACCCAGTACTTC. It specifies CASRAWETQYF.

This sequence joins TRBV30 and TRBJ1-1; possibly TRBD1 for D (6 bases). CDR3 length: 15 amino acids. V lost 4 bases, J lost 1 base, and 16 bases lay in between. The germline gives CDR1 GTSNPN, CDR2 SVGIG (reference sequence). This CDR3 is CAWILTGTPNTEAFF. For the CDR3, the DNA is TGTGCCTGGATTCTAACCGGGACACCGAACACTGAAGCTTTCTTT.

The chain joins TRBV7-9 to TRBJ2-5; the match to TRBD2 covers 7 bases. The CDR3 sequence is 15 residues long. Per the germline V gene, CDR1 is SEHNR and CDR2 is FQNEAQ (reference sequence). V gave up 2 bases and J gave up 5 bases; unmatched junction bases: 8. Here the CDR3 reads CASSLTQGGKETQYF. In DNA, the CDR3 is TGTGCCAGCAGCTTAACCCAGGGAGGGAAGGAGACCCAGTACTTC. Using reference TRBV7-9 and TRBJ2-5 for the parts outside the CDR3, the full variable domain is DTGVSQNPRHKITKRGQNVTFRCDPISEHNRLYWYRQTLGQGPEFLTYFQNEAQLEKSRLLSDRFSAERPKGSFSTLEIQRTEQGDSAMYLCASSLTQGGKETQYFGPGTRLLVL.

The rearrangement uses TRBV2 and TRBJ2-7; tentative D call: TRBD2 (6 bases). V lost 2 bases, J lost 2 bases, and 13 bases lay in between. The CDR3 is 15 residues long. Germline CDR1 is SNHLY and CDR2 is FYNNEI. The DNA for the CDR3 is TGTGCCAGCAGTGAACGGCGGGGTCAAGCCTACGAGCAGTACTTC. Protein product: CASSERRGQAYEQYF.

The gene calls are TRBV7-9 and TRBJ1-3, with D maybe TRBD1 (5 bases). V was trimmed by 5 bases and J by 0 bases, leaving 11 bases between them. The CDR3 spans 15 residues. Looked up from germline, CDR1 is SEHNR and CDR2 is FQNEAQ (reference sequence). The CDR3 sequence: CASSPRGGSGNTIYF. The CDR3, as DNA: TGTGCCAGCAGCCCCCGGGGCGGCTCTGGAAACACCATATATTTT.

V and J are TRBV6-6 and TRBJ2-3; TRBD1 agrees at 10 bases. CDR3 length: 15 amino acids. The germline V gene encodes CDR1 MNHNY and CDR2 SVGAGI (reference sequence). V shed 6 bases and J 5 bases; nucleotides not matched to a gene: 8. The CDR3 coding sequence is TGTGCCAGCAGCCCGGGACAGGGGATAATAGATACGCAGTATTTT. It specifies CASSPGQGIIDTQYF.

The chain joins TRBV5-6 to TRBJ1-1; 7 positions agree with TRBD1. V dropped 4 bases and J dropped 4; count of bases not matched to a gene: 7. The CDR3 has 14 amino acids. Germline values: CDR1 SGHDT, CDR2 YYEEEE. This CDR3 reads CASSLGTVTTEAFF. CDR3 nucleotide sequence: TGTGCCAGCAGCCTCGGGACAGTAACCACTGAAGCTTTCTTT.

The gene calls are TRBV19 and TRBJ2-7; TRBD1 agrees at 9 bases. CDR1 LNHDA and CDR2 SQIVND come from the germline V gene (reference sequence). Losses at the gene ends were 5 bases for V and 2 bases for J; bases not matched to a gene: 4. This CDR3 is 14 amino acids long. CDR3 amino acids: CASSPGQGPYEQYF. The DNA of the CDR3 is TGTGCCAGTAGTCCAGGACAGGGGCCCTACGAGCAGTACTTC.

The chain uses TRBV7-2 and TRBJ2-1; no firm D call. This CDR3 contains 13 residues. V lost 3 bases and J 5 bases, leaving 8 bases between the germline ends. Germline V gene sequence: CDR1 SGHTA, CDR2 FQGNSA. As DNA, the CDR3 is TGTGCCAGCAGCTTCCTGCCCAACAATGAGCAGTTCTTC. Protein: CASSFLPNNEQFF. The whole variable domain, remainder taken from reference TRBV7-2 and TRBJ2-1, is GAGVSQSPSNKVTEKGKDVELRCDPISGHTALYWYRQSLGQGLEFLIYFQGNSAPDKSGLPSDRFSAERTGGSVSTLTIQRTQQEDSAVYLCASSFLPNNEQFFGPGTRLTVL.

The chain couples TRBV18 to TRBJ2-7; D is perhaps TRBD1 (6 bases). The CDR3 runs 13 residues. V lost 6 bases to trimming and J lost 1 base, with 10 bases between them. Germline CDR1 reads KGHSH; CDR2 reads LQKENI. The CDR3 sequence is CASSPGQSYEQYF. CDR3 nucleotide sequence: TGTGCCAGCTCCCCTGGACAGTCCTACGAGCAGTACTTC.

The chain has TRBV5-4 and TRBJ1-2; no clear D. In germline, CDR1 is SGHNT, CDR2 YYREEE (reference sequence). This CDR3 has 13 amino acids. Trimming left V 0 bases short and J 4 bases short, with 7 bases between. CDR3 coding DNA: TGTGCCAGCAGCTTGGACCAGATCTATGGCTACACCTTC. Translated: CASSLDQIYGYTF. Using reference TRBV5-4 and TRBJ1-2 for the parts outside the CDR3, the full variable domain is ETGVTQSPTHLIKTRGQQVTLRCSSQSGHNTVSWYQQALGQGPQFIFQYYREEENGRGNFPPRFSGLQFPNYSSELNVNALELDDSALYLCASSLDQIYGYTFGSGTRLTVV.

V usage is TRBV11-1 and J usage is TRBJ1-4; D may be TRBD1 (5 bases). The CDR3 is made up of 13 amino acids. With 5 bases removed from V and 14 bases from J, the gap between germline ends came to 18 bases. Germline CDR1 and CDR2: SGHAT and FQDESV (reference sequence). The CDR3 DNA is TGTGCCAGCAGCCCCGGGGCGATCGACACTCTGTTTTTT. Amino acid sequence: CASSPGAIDTLFF.

The V gene is TRBV6-1, the J gene TRBJ1-2; D gene uncertain. V lost 0 bases to trimming and J lost 1 base, with 12 bases between them. CDR1 is MNHNS, CDR2 SASEGT, per germline. CDR3 size: 16 residues. CDR3 loop: CASSEARRWSNYGYTF. CDR3 DNA: TGTGCCAGCAGTGAAGCTCGGCGGTGGAGTAACTATGGCTACACCTTC.

The rearrangement links TRBV7-9 to TRBJ1-1; 11 bases map to TRBD1. With 5 bases clipped from V and 6 bases from J, the junction kept 11 bases outside the gene matches. From germline, CDR1 is SEHNR and CDR2 FQNEAQ (reference sequence). This CDR3 is 16 amino acids long. As DNA, the CDR3 is TGTGCCAGCAGCGCCAGGGACAGGGGGTTATTCGCTGAAGCTTTCTTT. Protein: CASSARDRGLFAEAFF.

The rearrangement joins TRBV6-5 to TRBJ2-5, with TRBD1 matching over 7 bases. There are 14 residues in the CDR3. V shed 6 bases, J shed 1 base, and the junction held 5 bases outside the gene matches. CDR1 is MNHEY and CDR2 is SVGAGI in the germline V gene. CDR3 sequence reads: CASRWDSVQETQYF. CDR3 DNA: TGTGCCAGCAGGTGGGACAGCGTCCAAGAGACCCAGTACTTC.